The rows below give T cell receptor beta chains drawn from one sample of a study of CD8 T cells in ankylosing spondylitis. Each CDR3 protein is one row after TCRdb ran MiXCR on the 5' RACE reads. The sample consists of 85,000 to 100,000 distinct CDR3 sequences, roughly 8.3% of them appearing once. Sequences were obtained from blood, either unsorted or a sorted T cell fraction (not recorded which). These receptors were obtained from a male donor with ankylosing spondylitis or in good health (not recorded which). CDR3s include the opening cysteine and the closing phenylalanine or tryptophan. D genes are given only for firm matches. Where a row states a size, it is once, few, many or the class of an expanded clone; other rows omit it.

d_call: TRBD1
v_call: TRBV5-4
clone_size: once
j_call: TRBJ1-1
cdr3_nt: TGTGCCAGCAGGCCGGGACAGACGAACACTGAAGATTTCTTT
cdr3_aa: CASRPGQTNTEDFF

d_call: TRBD1
v_call: TRBV15
clone_size: many
j_call: TRBJ2-3
cdr3_nt: TGTGCCACCAGCTGGGACAGGGGTACAGATACGCAGTATTTT
cdr3_aa: CATSWDRGTDTQYF

d_call: TRBD1
v_call: TRBV12-3/TRBV12-4
clone_size: many
j_call: TRBJ2-7
cdr3_nt: TGTGCCAGCAGATCGACAGGGAGTAAGTACTTC
cdr3_aa: CASRSTGSKYF

d_call: NA
v_call: TRBV21-1
clone_size: many
j_call: TRBJ2-3
cdr3_nt: TGTGCCAGCAGCAAGGCAAGCGGGGGGCCTACAGATACGCAGTATTTT
cdr3_aa: CASSKASGGPTDTQYF

d_call: NA
v_call: TRBV20-1
clone_size: many
j_call: TRBJ2-2
cdr3_nt: TGCAGTGCGCCGAAGTCCCCCAACACCGGGGAGCTGTTTTTT
cdr3_aa: CSAPKSPNTGELFF

d_call: NA
v_call: TRBV7-9
clone_size: many
j_call: TRBJ1-1
cdr3_nt: TGTGCCAGCAGCTTAGTCTCGCCGAACACTGAAGCTTTCTTT
cdr3_aa: CASSLVSPNTEAFF

d_call: TRBD1
v_call: TRBV29-1
clone_size: many
j_call: TRBJ2-5
cdr3_nt: TGCAGCGTTGCTGAGGGGGCCGGACAAGAGACCCAGTACTTC
cdr3_aa: CSVAEGAGQETQYF

d_call: TRBD1
v_call: TRBV29-1
clone_size: many
j_call: TRBJ1-1
cdr3_nt: TGCAGCGTGATTTCCCAGGGGGGAGACACTGAAGCTTTCTTT
cdr3_aa: CSVISQGGDTEAFF

d_call: NA
v_call: TRBV7-2
clone_size: many
j_call: TRBJ2-7
cdr3_nt: TGTGCCAGCAGCTTACGGCGGACTGACTTTTACGAGCAGTACTTC
cdr3_aa: CASSLRRTDFYEQYF

d_call: NA
v_call: TRBV7-6
clone_size: NA
j_call: TRBJ2-3
cdr3_nt: TGTGCCAGCAGCTCCCGTTGGGGGGGGGGCCCCACAGATACGCAGTATTTT
cdr3_aa: CASSSRWGGGPTDTQYF

d_call: TRBD2
v_call: TRBV12-3/TRBV12-4
clone_size: many
j_call: TRBJ2-7
cdr3_nt: TGTGCCAGCAGAATAGCGGGAGGGCCTGCCTACGAGCAGTACTTC
cdr3_aa: CASRIAGGPAYEQYF

d_call: NA
v_call: TRBV6-5
clone_size: NA
j_call: TRBJ1-2
cdr3_nt: TGTGCCAGCAGTTACACTTCCTGGGAGGGACGAGGCTACACCTTC
cdr3_aa: CASSYTSWEGRGYTF

d_call: NA
v_call: TRBV27
clone_size: many
j_call: TRBJ1-1
cdr3_nt: TGTGCCAGCAGTCAGCCCGGGGCGCGGAACACTGAAGCTTTCTTT
cdr3_aa: CASSQPGARNTEAFF

d_call: NA
v_call: TRBV7-2
clone_size: many
j_call: TRBJ2-3
cdr3_nt: TGTGCCAGCAGCTTAGGAGGTGCATTCACAGATACGCAGTATTTT
cdr3_aa: CASSLGGAFTDTQYF

d_call: TRBD1
v_call: TRBV5-1
clone_size: many
j_call: TRBJ2-5
cdr3_nt: TGCGCCAGCACGCATACAGGGGGGCAAGAGACCCAGTACTTC
cdr3_aa: CASTHTGGQETQYF

d_call: NA
v_call: TRBV12-3/TRBV12-4
clone_size: many
j_call: TRBJ1-2
cdr3_nt: TGTGCCAGCAGTTTGAGCCAGCTCTATGGCTACACCTTC
cdr3_aa: CASSLSQLYGYTF

d_call: TRBD1
v_call: TRBV7-8
clone_size: NA
j_call: TRBJ1-6
cdr3_nt: TGTGCCAGCAGCTTAGTCCCGCAGGGGGTGGATTCACCCCTCCACTTT
cdr3_aa: CASSLVPQGVDSPLHF

d_call: TRBD2
v_call: TRBV19
clone_size: many
j_call: TRBJ2-7
cdr3_nt: TGTGCCAGTAGTCCCGGACTAGCGGGAGGACTTGATTCCTACGAGCAGTACTTC
cdr3_aa: CASSPGLAGGLDSYEQYF

d_call: TRBD2
v_call: TRBV7-2
clone_size: NA
j_call: TRBJ2-3
cdr3_nt: TGTGCCAGCAGCTTGGACGGACTAGCGGGAGAGGGGGATACGCAGTATTTT
cdr3_aa: CASSLDGLAGEGDTQYF

d_call: NA
v_call: TRBV7-1
clone_size: NA
j_call: TRBJ2-7
cdr3_nt: TGTGCCAGCAGCTCGGAGGTCCCCTACGAGCAGTACTTC
cdr3_aa: CASSSEVPYEQYF

d_call: TRBD2
v_call: TRBV27
clone_size: many
j_call: TRBJ2-1
cdr3_nt: TGTGCCAGCAGTTTTCGTCTAGCGGGAGGGCATGGTGAGCAGTTCTTC
cdr3_aa: CASSFRLAGGHGEQFF

d_call: NA
v_call: TRBV11-2
clone_size: many
j_call: TRBJ2-3
cdr3_nt: TGTGCCAGCGGCCCGTCGACTACCGGCACAGATACGCAGTATTTT
cdr3_aa: CASGPSTTGTDTQYF

d_call: NA
v_call: TRBV7-9
clone_size: NA
j_call: TRBJ2-6
cdr3_nt: TGTGCCAGCAGCCCAACAGGGTACTCTGGGGCCAACGTCCTGACTTTC
cdr3_aa: CASSPTGYSGANVLTF

d_call: NA
v_call: TRBV7-9
clone_size: NA
j_call: TRBJ1-5
cdr3_nt: TGTGCCAGCAGCTTAGGCGGCAAGGATCAGCCCCAGCATTTT
cdr3_aa: CASSLGGKDQPQHF

d_call: TRBD1
v_call: TRBV7-9
clone_size: many
j_call: TRBJ1-2
cdr3_nt: TGTGCCAGCAGCTTATTTGGGACAGGGGTGGATGGCTACACCTTC
cdr3_aa: CASSLFGTGVDGYTF

d_call: NA
v_call: TRBV20-1
clone_size: many
j_call: TRBJ1-5
cdr3_nt: TGCAGTGCTTGGGAGGACAGCTTCAATCAGCCCCAGCATTTT
cdr3_aa: CSAWEDSFNQPQHF

d_call: NA
v_call: TRBV6-5
clone_size: many
j_call: TRBJ2-1
cdr3_nt: TGTGCCAGCAGTTACTCCCAGTCCAATGAGCAGTTCTTC
cdr3_aa: CASSYSQSNEQFF

d_call: TRBD2
v_call: TRBV12-3/TRBV12-4
clone_size: many
j_call: TRBJ2-5
cdr3_nt: TGTGCCAGCAGTCATCTAGCGGGGACCGAGACCCAGTACTTC
cdr3_aa: CASSHLAGTETQYF

d_call: NA
v_call: TRBV20-1
clone_size: many
j_call: TRBJ2-2
cdr3_nt: TGCAGTGCTATGGGCGGGACCGTCCCCGGGGAGCTGTTTTTT
cdr3_aa: CSAMGGTVPGELFF

d_call: NA
v_call: TRBV20-1
clone_size: many
j_call: TRBJ2-3
cdr3_nt: TGCAGTGCTAGAGATCGGTCAGTCGGCCCAGATACGCAGTATTTT
cdr3_aa: CSARDRSVGPDTQYF

d_call: TRBD2
v_call: TRBV5-1
clone_size: few
j_call: TRBJ2-3
cdr3_nt: TGCGCCAGCAGCACACGGGGGGACACAGATACGCAGTATTTT
cdr3_aa: CASSTRGDTDTQYF

d_call: TRBD1
v_call: TRBV10-3
clone_size: many
j_call: TRBJ1-2
cdr3_nt: TGTGCCATCAGTGAACCGGACAGGTCCTATGGCTACACCTTC
cdr3_aa: CAISEPDRSYGYTF

d_call: TRBD1
v_call: TRBV15
clone_size: many
j_call: TRBJ1-5
cdr3_nt: TGTGCCACCAGCAGAGATCAGGACAGGGGAGATCAGCCCCAGCATTTT
cdr3_aa: CATSRDQDRGDQPQHF

d_call: NA
v_call: TRBV20-1
clone_size: once
j_call: TRBJ2-5
cdr3_nt: TGCAGTGCTCCGGGACCCGTTCGTGGAGAGACCCAGTACTTC
cdr3_aa: CSAPGPVRGETQYF

d_call: TRBD2
v_call: TRBV27
clone_size: many
j_call: TRBJ2-7
cdr3_nt: TGTGCCGCGGGGACTAGCGCCTACGAGCAGTACTTC
cdr3_aa: CAAGTSAYEQYF

d_call: NA
v_call: TRBV18
clone_size: many
j_call: TRBJ2-1
cdr3_nt: TGTGCCAGCTCACCACCAATCTCCTACAATGAGCAGTTCTTC
cdr3_aa: CASSPPISYNEQFF

d_call: TRBD2
v_call: TRBV20-1
clone_size: NA
j_call: TRBJ2-5
cdr3_nt: TGCAGTGCTAGCGGTGGGACTAGCGGGAGAGTTCAAGAGACCCAGTACTTC
cdr3_aa: CSASGGTSGRVQETQYF

d_call: NA
v_call: TRBV5-1
clone_size: many
j_call: TRBJ2-5
cdr3_nt: TGCGCCAGCAGCTTGTACGGTCAGGGAGAGACCCAGTACTTC
cdr3_aa: CASSLYGQGETQYF

d_call: NA
v_call: TRBV3-1
clone_size: many
j_call: TRBJ2-4
cdr3_nt: TGTGCCAGCGGCCCGGGAAGGGAGTCAAACATTCAGTACTTC
cdr3_aa: CASGPGRESNIQYF

d_call: NA
v_call: TRBV29-1
clone_size: NA
j_call: TRBJ2-2
cdr3_nt: TGCAGCGTTGGTGAGGCCGTCACCGCGGAGCTGTTTTTT
cdr3_aa: CSVGEAVTAELFF

d_call: TRBD1
v_call: TRBV6-2/TRBV6-3
clone_size: many
j_call: TRBJ2-1
cdr3_nt: TGTGCCAGCAGTTACGCCCCAGGGGGCTCCTACAATGAGCAGTTCTTC
cdr3_aa: CASSYAPGGSYNEQFF